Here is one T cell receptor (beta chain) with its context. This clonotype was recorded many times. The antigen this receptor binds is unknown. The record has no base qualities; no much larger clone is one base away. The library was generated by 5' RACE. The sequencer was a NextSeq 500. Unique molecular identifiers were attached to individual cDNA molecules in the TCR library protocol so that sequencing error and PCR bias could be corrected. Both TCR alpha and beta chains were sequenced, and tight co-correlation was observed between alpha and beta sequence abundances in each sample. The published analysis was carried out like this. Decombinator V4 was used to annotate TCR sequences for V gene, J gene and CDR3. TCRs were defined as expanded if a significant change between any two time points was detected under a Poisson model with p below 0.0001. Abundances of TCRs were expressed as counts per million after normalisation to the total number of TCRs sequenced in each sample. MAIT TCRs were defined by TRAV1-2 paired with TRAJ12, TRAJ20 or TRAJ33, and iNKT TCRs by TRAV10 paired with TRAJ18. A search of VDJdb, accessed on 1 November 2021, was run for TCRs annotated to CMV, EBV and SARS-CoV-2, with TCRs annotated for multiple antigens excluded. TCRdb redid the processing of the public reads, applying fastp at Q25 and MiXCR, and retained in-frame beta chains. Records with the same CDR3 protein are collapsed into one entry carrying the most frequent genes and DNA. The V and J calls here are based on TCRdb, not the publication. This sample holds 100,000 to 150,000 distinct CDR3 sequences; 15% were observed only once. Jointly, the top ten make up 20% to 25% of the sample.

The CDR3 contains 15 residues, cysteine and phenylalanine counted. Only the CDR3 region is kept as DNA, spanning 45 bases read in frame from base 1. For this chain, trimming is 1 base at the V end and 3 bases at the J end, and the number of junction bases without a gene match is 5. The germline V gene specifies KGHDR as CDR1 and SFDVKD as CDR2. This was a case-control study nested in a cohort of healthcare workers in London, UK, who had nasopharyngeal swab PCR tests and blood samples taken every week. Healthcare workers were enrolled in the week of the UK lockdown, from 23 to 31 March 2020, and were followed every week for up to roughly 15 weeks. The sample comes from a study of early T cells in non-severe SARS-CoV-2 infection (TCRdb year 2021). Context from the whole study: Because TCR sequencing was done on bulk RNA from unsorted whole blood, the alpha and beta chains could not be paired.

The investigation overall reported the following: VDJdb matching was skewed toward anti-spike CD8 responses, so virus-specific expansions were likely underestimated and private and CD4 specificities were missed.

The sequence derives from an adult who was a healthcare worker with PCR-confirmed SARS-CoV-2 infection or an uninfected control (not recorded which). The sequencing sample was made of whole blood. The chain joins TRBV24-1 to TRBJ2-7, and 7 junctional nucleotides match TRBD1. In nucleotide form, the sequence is TGTGCCACCAGTGATTTTAACAGGGGCAGCTACGAGCAGTACTTC. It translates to CATSDFNRGSYEQYF.